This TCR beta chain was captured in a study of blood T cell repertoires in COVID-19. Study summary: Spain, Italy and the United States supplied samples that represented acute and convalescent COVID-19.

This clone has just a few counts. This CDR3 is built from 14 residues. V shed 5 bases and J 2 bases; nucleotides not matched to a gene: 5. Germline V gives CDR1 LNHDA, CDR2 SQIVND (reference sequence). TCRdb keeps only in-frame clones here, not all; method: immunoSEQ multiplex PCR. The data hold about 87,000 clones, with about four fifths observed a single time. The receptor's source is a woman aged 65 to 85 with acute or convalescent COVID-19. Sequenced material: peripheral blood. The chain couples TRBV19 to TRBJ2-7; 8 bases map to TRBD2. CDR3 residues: CASSPSGGPYEQYF. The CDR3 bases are TGTGCCAGTAGTCCCAGCGGGGGCCCCTACGAGCAGTACTTC.